This T cell receptor beta chain is drawn from a study of blood T cell repertoires in COVID-19. Across the whole study: The cDNA or gDNA used as material had been derived from T cells, B-cell-depleted T cells, or PBMCs.

In the original analysis: Amplification from reference gene primers served as the basis for estimated nucleated cell counts. The protocol was immunoSEQ multiplex PCR, while the TCRdb copy is restricted to in-frame clones and leaves out a portion. V, J and clone size were drawn from that table, and D and trimming were deduced from the DNA. In the table there are 150,000 to 200,000 clones, roughly 89% of which are singletons. Sequencing was carried out using PBMCs or T cells enriched from blood (not recorded which). The receptor's source is a woman in her twenties or thirties who had been exposed to COVID-19.

This CDR3 is CSVEDHGGGGYTF. CDR3 bases: TGCAGCGTTGAAGATCACGGGGGAGGTGGCTACACCTTC. The rearrangement joins TRBV29-1 to TRBJ1-2; D perhaps matches TRBD1 (5 bases). Germline V gene data show CDR1 as SQVTM and CDR2 as ANQGSEA. The CDR3 is 13 residues long. Trimming pared 0 bases from V and 7 bases from J, leaving 12 bases between.